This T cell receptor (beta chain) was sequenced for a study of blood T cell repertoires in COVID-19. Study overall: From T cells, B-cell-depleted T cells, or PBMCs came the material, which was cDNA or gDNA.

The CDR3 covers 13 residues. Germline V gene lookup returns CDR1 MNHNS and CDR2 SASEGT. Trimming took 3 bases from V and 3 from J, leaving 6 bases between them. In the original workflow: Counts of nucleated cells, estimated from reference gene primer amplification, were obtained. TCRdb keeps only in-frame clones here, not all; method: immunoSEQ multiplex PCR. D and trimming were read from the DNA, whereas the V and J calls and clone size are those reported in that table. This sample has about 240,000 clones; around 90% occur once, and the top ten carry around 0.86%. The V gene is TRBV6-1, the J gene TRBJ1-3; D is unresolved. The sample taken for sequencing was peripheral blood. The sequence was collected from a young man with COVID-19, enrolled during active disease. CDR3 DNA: TGTGCCAGCAGTGAGGTCAGTGGAAACACCATATATTTT. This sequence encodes CASSEVSGNTIYF.